This T cell receptor beta chain was captured in a study of low-dose radiotherapy and immunotherapy resistance in tumors. Overall study context: Each two-week cycle included intravenous cyclophosphamide 200 mg/m2, given one day before radiation and immunotherapy.

Time point denoted: after trial treatment. Regarding treatment: LDRT plus nivolumab, ipilimumab, low-dose cyclophosphamide and aspirin (RACIN trial). Germline values: CDR1 MNHEY, CDR2 SMNVEV (reference sequence). The CDR3 contains 13 residues. The V end lost 10 bases, the J end lost 0 bases, and 9 bases lay between the germline ends. Covering alpha and beta chains, TRAV- and TRBV-specific primers were used for the first-strand cDNA. TCRs were amplified for approximately 21 PCR cycles with a constant-region primer and V-primer adapter. TCRdb reprocessed the reads with MiXCR, giving one entry per CDR3 protein. This table holds approximately 42,000 distinct CDR3 sequences, less than 30% found once.

The rearrangement links TRBV27 to TRBJ2-2; tentative D call: TRBD2 (5 bases). This clonotype was obtained from a male donor with prostate cancer. The sample in question was PBMCs, obtained after low-dose radiotherapy plus immunotherapy. The CDR3 sequence: CATGGSNTGELFF. As DNA, the CDR3 is TGTGCCACCGGCGGGTCGAACACCGGGGAGCTGTTTTTT.